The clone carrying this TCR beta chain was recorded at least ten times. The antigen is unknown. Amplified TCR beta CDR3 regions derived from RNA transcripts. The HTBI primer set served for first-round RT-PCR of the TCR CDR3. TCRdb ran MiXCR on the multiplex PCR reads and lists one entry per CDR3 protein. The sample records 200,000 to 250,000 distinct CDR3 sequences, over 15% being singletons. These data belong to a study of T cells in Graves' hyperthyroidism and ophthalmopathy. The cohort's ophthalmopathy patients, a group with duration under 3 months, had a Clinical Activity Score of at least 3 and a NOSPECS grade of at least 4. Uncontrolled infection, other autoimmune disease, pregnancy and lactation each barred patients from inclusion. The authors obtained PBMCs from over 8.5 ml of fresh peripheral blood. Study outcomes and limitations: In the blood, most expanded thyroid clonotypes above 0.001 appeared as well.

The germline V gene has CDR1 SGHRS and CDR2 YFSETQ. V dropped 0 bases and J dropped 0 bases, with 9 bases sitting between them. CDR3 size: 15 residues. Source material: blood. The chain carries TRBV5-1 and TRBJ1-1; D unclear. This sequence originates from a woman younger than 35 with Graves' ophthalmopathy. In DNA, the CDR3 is TGCGCCAGCAGCTTGGATTCGGGGATGAACACTGAAGCTTTCTTT. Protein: CASSLDSGMNTEAFF.